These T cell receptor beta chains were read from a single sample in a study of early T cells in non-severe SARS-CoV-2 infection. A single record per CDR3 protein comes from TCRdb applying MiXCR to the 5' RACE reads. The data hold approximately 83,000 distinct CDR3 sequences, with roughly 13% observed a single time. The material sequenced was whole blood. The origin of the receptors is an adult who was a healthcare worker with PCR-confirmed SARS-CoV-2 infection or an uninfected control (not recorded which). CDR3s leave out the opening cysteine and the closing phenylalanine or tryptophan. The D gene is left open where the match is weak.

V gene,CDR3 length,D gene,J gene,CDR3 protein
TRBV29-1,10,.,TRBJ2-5,SVSAGQETQY
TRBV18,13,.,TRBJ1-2,ASSPSTTGLYGYT
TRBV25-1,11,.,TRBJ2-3,ASSESPTDTQY
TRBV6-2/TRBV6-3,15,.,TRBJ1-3,ASWTPGRLRSGNTIY
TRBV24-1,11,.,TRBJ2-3,ATSDPGRDTQY
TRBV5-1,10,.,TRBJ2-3,ASSPDTDTQY
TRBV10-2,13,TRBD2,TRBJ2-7,ASSEILLAGYEQY
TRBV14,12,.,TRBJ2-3,ASSQVSGPDTQY
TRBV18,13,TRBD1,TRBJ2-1,ASSPRGQGANEQF
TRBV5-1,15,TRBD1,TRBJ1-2,ASSLGPGQGARDGYT
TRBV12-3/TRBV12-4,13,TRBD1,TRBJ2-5,ASSLNRGAIETQY
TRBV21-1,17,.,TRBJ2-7,ASSLRTSGRPGANYEQY
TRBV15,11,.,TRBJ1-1,ATSRDTGTEAF
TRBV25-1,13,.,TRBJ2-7,ASSEYTKGRAEQY
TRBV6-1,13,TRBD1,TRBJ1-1,ASRDRGWEDTEAF
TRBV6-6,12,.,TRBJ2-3,ASNPRTSTDTQY
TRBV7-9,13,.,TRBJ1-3,ASTRGDGSGNTIY
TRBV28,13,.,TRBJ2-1,ASSSGLSFSSEQF
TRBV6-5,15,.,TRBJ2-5,ASSGRPSAFGGETQY
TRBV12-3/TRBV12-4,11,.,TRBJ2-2,ASSLPGRGELF
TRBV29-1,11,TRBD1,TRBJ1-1,SVEDRAKTEAF
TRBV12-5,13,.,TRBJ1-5,ASGLVKDRNQPQH